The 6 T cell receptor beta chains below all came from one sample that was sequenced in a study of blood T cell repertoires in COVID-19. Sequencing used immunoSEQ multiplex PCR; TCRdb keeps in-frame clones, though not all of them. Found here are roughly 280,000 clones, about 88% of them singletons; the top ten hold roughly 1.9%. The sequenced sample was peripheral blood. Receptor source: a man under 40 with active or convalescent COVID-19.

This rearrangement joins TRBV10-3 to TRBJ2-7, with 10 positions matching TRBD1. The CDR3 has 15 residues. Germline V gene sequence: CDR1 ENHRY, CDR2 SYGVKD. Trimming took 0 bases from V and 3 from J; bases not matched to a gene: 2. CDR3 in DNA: TGTGCCATCAGTGAGTCCGGGACAGGGGTCTACGAGCAGTACTTC. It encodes CAISESGTGVYEQYF.

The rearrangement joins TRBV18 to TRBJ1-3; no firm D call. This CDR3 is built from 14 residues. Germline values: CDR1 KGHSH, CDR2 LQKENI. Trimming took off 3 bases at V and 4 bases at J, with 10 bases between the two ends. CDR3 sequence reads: CASSPQVGGNTIYF. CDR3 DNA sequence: TGTGCCAGCTCACCCCAGGTTGGGGGAAACACCATATATTTT.

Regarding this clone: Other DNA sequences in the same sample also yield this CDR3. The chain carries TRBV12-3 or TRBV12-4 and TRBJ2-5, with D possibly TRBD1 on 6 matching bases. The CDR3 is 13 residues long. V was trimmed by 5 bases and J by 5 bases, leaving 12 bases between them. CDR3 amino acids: CASSLQGAETQYF. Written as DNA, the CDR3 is TGTGCCAGCAGTCTACAGGGAGCTGAGACCCAGTACTTC.

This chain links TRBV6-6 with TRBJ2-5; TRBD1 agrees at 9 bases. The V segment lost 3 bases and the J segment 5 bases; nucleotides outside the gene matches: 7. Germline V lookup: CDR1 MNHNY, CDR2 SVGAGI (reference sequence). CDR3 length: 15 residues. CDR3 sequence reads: CASSYGTGTAETQYF. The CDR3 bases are TGTGCCAGCAGTTATGGGACAGGGACGGCGGAGACCCAGTACTTC.

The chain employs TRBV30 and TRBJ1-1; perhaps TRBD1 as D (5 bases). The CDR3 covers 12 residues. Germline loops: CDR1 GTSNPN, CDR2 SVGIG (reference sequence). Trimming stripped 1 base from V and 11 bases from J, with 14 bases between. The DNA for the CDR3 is TGTGCCTGGAGTGGTCTTGGAGGGGAGGCTTTCTTT. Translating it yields CAWSGLGGEAFF. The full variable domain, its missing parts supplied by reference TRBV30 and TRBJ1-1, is SQTIHQWPATLVQPVGSPLSLECTVEGTSNPNLYWYRQAAGRGLQLLFYSVGIGQISSEVPQNLSASRPQDRQFILSSKKLLLSDSGFYLCAWSGLGGEAFFGQGTRLTVV.

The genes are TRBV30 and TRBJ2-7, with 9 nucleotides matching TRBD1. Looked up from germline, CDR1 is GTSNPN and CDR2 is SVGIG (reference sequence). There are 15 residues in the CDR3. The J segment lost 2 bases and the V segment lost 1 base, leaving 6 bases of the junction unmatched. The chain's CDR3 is CAWSEGQGPAYEQYF. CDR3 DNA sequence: TGTGCCTGGAGTGAGGGACAGGGTCCTGCCTACGAGCAGTACTTC.